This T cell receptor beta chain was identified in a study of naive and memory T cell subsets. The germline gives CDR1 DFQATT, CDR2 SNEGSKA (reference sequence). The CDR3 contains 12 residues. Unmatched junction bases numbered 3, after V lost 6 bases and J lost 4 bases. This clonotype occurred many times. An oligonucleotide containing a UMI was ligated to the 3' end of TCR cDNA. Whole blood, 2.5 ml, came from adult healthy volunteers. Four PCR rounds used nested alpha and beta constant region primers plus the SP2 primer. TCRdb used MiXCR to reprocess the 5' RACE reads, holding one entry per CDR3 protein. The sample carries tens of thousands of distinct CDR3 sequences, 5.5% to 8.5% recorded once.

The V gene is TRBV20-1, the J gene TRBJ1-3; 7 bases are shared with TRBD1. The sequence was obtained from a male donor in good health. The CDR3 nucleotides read TGCAGTGCCATGGACAGGGGAAACACCATATATTTT. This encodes CSAMDRGNTIYF.